This entry features one T cell receptor beta chain sequence. Its target is unknown. The table came from immunoSEQ multiplex PCR; TCRdb's copy has only in-frame clones and leaves some out. The sample lists tens of thousands of clones; about two thirds were seen once. CD4+ T cell isolation took place after 10 days of culture. The authors replaced half the medium with IL-2 medium on days 3 and 7. The record originates from a study of vaccination effects on CD4 cells after COVID-19. Study-level information: A couple of convalescent patients gave samples 16 days and one week before vaccination.

The germline CDR1 and CDR2 sequences are SNHLY and FYNNEI. CDR3 length equals 16 residues. With 5 bases clipped from V and 2 bases from J, the junction kept 6 bases outside the gene matches. The receptor's source is a human donor who had a prior SARS-CoV-2 infection. The starting material was CD4+ T cells from PBMCs cultured without peptide, obtained before COVID-19 vaccination. The chain uses TRBV2 and TRBJ1-4, with 9 bases lining up with TRBD1. CDR3 bases: TGTGCCAGCAGTAAACAGGGGGCTACGACTAATGAAAAACTGTTTTTT. This codes for CASSKQGATTNEKLFF. Full variable domain (missing parts from reference TRBV2 and TRBJ1-4): EPEVTQTPSHQVTQMGQEVILRCVPISNHLYFYWYRQILGQKVEFLVSFYNNEISEKSEIFDDQFSVERPDGSNFTLKIRSTKLEDSAMYFCASSKQGATTNEKLFFGSGTQLSVL.